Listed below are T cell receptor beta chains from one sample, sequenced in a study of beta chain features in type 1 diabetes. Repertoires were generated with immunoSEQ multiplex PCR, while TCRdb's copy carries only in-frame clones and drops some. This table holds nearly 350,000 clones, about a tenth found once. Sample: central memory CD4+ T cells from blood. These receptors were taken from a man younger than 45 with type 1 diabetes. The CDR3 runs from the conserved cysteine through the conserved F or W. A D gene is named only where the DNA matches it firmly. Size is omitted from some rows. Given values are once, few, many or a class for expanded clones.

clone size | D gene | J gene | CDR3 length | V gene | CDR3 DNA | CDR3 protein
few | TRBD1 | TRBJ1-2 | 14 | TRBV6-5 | TGTGCCAGCAGTTACCCTCCGGGACAGGGATATCCGTTCTTC | CASSYPPGQGYPFF
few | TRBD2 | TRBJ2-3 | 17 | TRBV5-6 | TGTGCCAGCAGCTTTGAGGGACTAGCGGGGGTAGCAGATACGCAGTATTTT | CASSFEGLAGVADTQYF
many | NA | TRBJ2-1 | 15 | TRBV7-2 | TGTGCCAGCAGCTTAGGACTGCTGGGGATGAATGAGCAGTTCTTC | CASSLGLLGMNEQFF
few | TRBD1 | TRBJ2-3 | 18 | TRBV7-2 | TGTGCCAGCAGCTTAGCAAACCCGGGACAGGGGCCGACAGATACGCAGTATTTT | CASSLANPGQGPTDTQYF
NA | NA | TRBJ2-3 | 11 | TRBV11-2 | TGTGCCAGCAGCCCGCGGGATACGCAGTATTTT | CASSPRDTQYF
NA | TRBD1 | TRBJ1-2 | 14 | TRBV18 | TGTGCCAGCTCATTACGGGACAGGGGAGATGGCTACACCTTC | CASSLRDRGDGYTF
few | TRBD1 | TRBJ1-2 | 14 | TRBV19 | TGTGCCAGTAGACACCGGGACAGGGGATATGGCTACACCTTC | CASRHRDRGYGYTF
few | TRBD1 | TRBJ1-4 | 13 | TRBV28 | TGTGCCAGCAGACAAACAGGGGTGGAAAAACTGTTTTTT | CASRQTGVEKLFF
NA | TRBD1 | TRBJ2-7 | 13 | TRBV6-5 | TGTGCCAGCAAACTGGACAGGGGGTACGAGCAGTACTTC | CASKLDRGYEQYF
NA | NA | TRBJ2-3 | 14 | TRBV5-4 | TGCGCCAGCAGCCAAGAACAGGGAGTGAATACGCAGTATTTT | CASSQEQGVNTQYF
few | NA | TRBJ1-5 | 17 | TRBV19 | TGTGCCAGTAGTCCCGATTTCGGGGCGGGCGATTCGAAGCCCCAGCATTTT | CASSPDFGAGDSKPQHF
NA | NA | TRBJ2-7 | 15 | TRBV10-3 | TGTGCCATCAGTGGCGCCACAGGTCAGAGCTACGAGCAGTACTTC | CAISGATGQSYEQYF
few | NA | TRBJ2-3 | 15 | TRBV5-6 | TGTGCCAGCAGCCAAGGACAGACACCCACAGATACGCAGTATTTT | CASSQGQTPTDTQYF
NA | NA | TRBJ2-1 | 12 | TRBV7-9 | TGTGCCAGCAGCCAGGGGGGTAAGGACCAGTTCTTC | CASSQGGKDQFF
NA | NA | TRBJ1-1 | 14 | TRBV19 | TGTGCCAGTAGTATTCCTGGGGGGACCACTGAAGCTTTCTTT | CASSIPGGTTEAFF
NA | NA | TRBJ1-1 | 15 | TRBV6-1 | TGTGCCAGCAGATCTAATGGACAGAAGAACACTGAAGCTTTCTTT | CASRSNGQKNTEAFF
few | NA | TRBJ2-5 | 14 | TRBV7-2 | TGTGCCAGCAGCTTAGACAGCGCACAAGAGACCCAGTACTTC | CASSLDSAQETQYF
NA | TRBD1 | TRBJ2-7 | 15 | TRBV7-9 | TGTGCCAGCAGCGCGGGACCGGGACAGGGGGTCTTGCAGTACTTC | CASSAGPGQGVLQYF
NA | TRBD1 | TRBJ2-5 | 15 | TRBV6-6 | TGTGCCAGCGCGATCGGACAGGGGGCGGACGAGACCCAGTACTTC | CASAIGQGADETQYF
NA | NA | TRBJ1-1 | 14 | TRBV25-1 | TGTGCCAGCAGTGCCCTTCTGGACAGAACTGAAGCTTTCTTT | CASSALLDRTEAFF
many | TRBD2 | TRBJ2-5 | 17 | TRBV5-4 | TGTGCCAGCAGCCTGGGGGGATCTAGCGGCGGCCAAGAGACCCAGTACTTC | CASSLGGSSGGQETQYF
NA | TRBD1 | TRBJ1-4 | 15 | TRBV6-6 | TGTGCCAGCAGTTCCAAGGACAGGGAGCGGGCAAAACTGTTTTTT | CASSSKDRERAKLFF
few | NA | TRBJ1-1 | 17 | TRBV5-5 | TGTGCCAGCAGCTTGTATGGTATGGTAGGGATGAACACTGAAGCTTTCTTT | CASSLYGMVGMNTEAFF
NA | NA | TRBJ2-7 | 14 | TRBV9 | TGTGCCAGCAGCGGACAGGGAGGGGCCTACGAGCAGTACTTC | CASSGQGGAYEQYF
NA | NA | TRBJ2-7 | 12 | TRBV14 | TGTGCCAGCAGCCCCAGCCGGTACGAGCAGTACTTC | CASSPSRYEQYF
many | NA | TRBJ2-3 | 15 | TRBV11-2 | TGTGCCAGCAGCTTAAGCCCGGGATTGGGGAATACGCAGTATTTT | CASSLSPGLGNTQYF
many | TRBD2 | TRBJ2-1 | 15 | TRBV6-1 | TGTGCCAGCAGTGGTGGGACTAGCGGGGACAATGAGCAGTTCTTC | CASSGGTSGDNEQFF
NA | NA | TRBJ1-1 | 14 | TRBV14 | TGTGCCAGCAGCCAAGATATAGGTGGCACTGAAGCTTTCTTT | CASSQDIGGTEAFF
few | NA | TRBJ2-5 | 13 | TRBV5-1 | TGCGCCAGCAGCTTGGGAACAATAGAGACCCAGTACTTC | CASSLGTIETQYF
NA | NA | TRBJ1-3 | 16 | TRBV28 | TGTGCCAGCAGTTTCGGGGGGCCAAGCTCTGGAAACACCATATATTTT | CASSFGGPSSGNTIYF
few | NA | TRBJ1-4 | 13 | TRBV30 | TGTGCCTGGAGTAAGCAGACGGGGGAAAAACTGTTTTTT | CAWSKQTGEKLFF
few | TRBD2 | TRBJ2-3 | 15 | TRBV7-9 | TGTGCCAGCAGCTTACTAGCGGCCTCCACAGATACGCAGTATTTT | CASSLLAASTDTQYF
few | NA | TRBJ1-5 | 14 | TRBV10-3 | TGTGCCATCAGTGAGGAAACAGGGAATCAGCCCCAGCATTTT | CAISEETGNQPQHF
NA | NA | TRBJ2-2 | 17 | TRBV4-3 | TGCGCCAGCAGCCAGGGTGTAAGGACAGACCGCGGCGGGGAGCTGTTTTTT | CASSQGVRTDRGGELFF
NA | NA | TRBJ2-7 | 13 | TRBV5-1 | TGCGCCAGCAGCAGGGATAACTCCTACGAGCAGTACTTC | CASSRDNSYEQYF
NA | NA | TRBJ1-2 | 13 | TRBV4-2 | TGTGCCAGCAGCCAAGGCCCCGACTATGGCTACACCTTC | CASSQGPDYGYTF
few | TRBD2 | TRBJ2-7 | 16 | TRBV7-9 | TGTGCCAGCAGCTTACCTGAGCGGGGGGAACACAACGAGCAGTACTTC | CASSLPERGEHNEQYF
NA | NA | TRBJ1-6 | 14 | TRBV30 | TGTGCCTGGAGTAGGAGCTCCTATAATTCACCCCTCCACTTT | CAWSRSSYNSPLHF
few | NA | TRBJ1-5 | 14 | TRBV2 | TGTGCCAGCAGTGAAAAGGCCGCGATTACGGCCCAGCATTTT | CASSEKAAITAQHF
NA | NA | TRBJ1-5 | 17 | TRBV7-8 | TGTGCCAGCAGCTTAGCGCGCAGGGTTGAGGTGCGTCAGCCCCAGCATTTT | CASSLARRVEVRQPQHF
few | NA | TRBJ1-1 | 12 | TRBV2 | TGTGCCAGCAGTGTGTTTAACACTGAAGCTTTCTTT | CASSVFNTEAFF
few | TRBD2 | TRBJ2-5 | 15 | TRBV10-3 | TGTGCCATCAGTGCTTCTAGCGGGTACCAAGAGACCCAGTACTTC | CAISASSGYQETQYF
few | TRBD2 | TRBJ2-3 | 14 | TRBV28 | TGTGCCAGCAGTTTACCTAGCGGGGGTTTGGAGCAGTATTTT | CASSLPSGGLEQYF
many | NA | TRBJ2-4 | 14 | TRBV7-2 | TGTGCCAGCCGATCTTTAGCGGCCAAAAACATTCAGTACTTC | CASRSLAAKNIQYF
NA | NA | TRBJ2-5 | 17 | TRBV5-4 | TGTGCCAGCAGCACGCACGACAGAAAAAAATACCAAGAGACCCAGTACTTC | CASSTHDRKKYQETQYF
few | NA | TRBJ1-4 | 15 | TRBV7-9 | TGTGCCAGCAGCCCTGAGGGGACAACTAATGAAAAACTGTTTTTT | CASSPEGTTNEKLFF
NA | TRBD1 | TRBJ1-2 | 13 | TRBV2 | TGTGCCAGCAGCGCCGGGACAGGCTATGGCTACACCTTC | CASSAGTGYGYTF
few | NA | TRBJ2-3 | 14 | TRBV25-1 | TGTGCCAGCAGTGAAAGCGTAGGGGCAGATACGCAGTATTTT | CASSESVGADTQYF
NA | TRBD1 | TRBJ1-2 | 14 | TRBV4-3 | TGCGCCAGCAGCCACACGGGACAGGGGTATGGCTACACCTTC | CASSHTGQGYGYTF
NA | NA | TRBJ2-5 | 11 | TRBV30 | TGTGCCTGGAAGGACCGCCTCGGGCAGTACTTC | CAWKDRLGQYF
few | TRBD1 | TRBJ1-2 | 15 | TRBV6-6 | TGTGCCAGCAGTTACCCAGTGGACAGGGTTGTTGGCTACACCTTC | CASSYPVDRVVGYTF
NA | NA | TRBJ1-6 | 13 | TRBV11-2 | TGTGCCAGCAGCTCCGGGGCCGGGGGACCCCTCCACTTT | CASSSGAGGPLHF
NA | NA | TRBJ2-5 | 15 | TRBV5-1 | TGCGCCAGCAGCCTACTCCCTGACGGCCGAGAGACCCAGTACTTC | CASSLLPDGRETQYF
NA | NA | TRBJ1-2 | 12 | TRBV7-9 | TGTGCCAGCAGCTTAGAAGGGGACTTCTACACCTTC | CASSLEGDFYTF
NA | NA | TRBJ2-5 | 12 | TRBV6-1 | TGTGCCAGCACTCTGGACAAAGAGACCCAGTACTTC | CASTLDKETQYF